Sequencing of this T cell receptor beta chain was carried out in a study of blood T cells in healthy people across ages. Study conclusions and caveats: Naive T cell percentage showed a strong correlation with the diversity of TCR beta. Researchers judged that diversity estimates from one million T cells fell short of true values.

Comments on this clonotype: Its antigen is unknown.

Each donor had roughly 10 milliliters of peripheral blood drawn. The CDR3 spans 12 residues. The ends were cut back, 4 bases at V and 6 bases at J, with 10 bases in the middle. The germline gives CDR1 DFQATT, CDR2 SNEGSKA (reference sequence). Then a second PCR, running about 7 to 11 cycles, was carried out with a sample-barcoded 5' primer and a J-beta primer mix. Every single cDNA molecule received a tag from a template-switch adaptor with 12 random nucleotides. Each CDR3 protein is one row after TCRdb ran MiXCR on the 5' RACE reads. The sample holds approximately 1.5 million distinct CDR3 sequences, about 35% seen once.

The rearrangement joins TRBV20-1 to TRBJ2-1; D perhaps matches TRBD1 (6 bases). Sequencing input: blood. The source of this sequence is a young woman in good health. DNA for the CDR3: TGCAGTGCTAAAATCAGGGGCAATGAGCAGTTCTTC. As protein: CSAKIRGNEQFF.